A selection of T cell receptor beta chains follows, all from one sample in a study of identical twins. Via MiXCR, TCRdb re-called the 5' RACE reads, giving one row per CDR3 protein. Here the sample spans 400,000 to 500,000 distinct CDR3 sequences, around 18% being singletons. Sequenced sample: naive T cells sorted from blood. All receptors derive from a man between 50 and 59 years old in good health. Each CDR3 is given with its conserved first and last residue. The D gene is left open where the match is weak. The size entry is marked missing in some rows and otherwise reads once, few, many or a size class.

>-|TRBJ2-6|TRBV12-3/TRBV12-4|TRBD1
TGTGCCAGCCCGGACAGGGGAATTGATGGGGCCAACGTCCTGACTTTC
CASPDRGIDGANVLTF
>many|TRBJ2-1|TRBV7-2|-
TGTGCCAGCAGCTTAGGAGAATACAATGAGCAGTTCTTC
CASSLGEYNEQFF
>-|TRBJ1-5|TRBV20-1|-
TGCAGTGCTAGCCAGGGGAGTAGGGGCAATCAGCCCCAGCATTTT
CSASQGSRGNQPQHF
>few|TRBJ2-7|TRBV27|-
TGTGCCAGCAGTTTATATGGGGGCCAGCACGAGCAGTACTTC
CASSLYGGQHEQYF
>few|TRBJ2-5|TRBV4-1|-
TGCGCCAGCAGCCCCGGGCCGGGGAAGGCTGGGTACCAAGAGACCCAGTACTTC
CASSPGPGKAGYQETQYF
>-|TRBJ2-1|TRBV24-1|TRBD1
TGTGCCACCACGACAGGGGGCTCGGTAGCGGGAAGGAATGAGCAGTTCTTC
CATTTGGSVAGRNEQFF
>many|TRBJ2-7|TRBV29-1|-
TGCAGCGTTGAAGATGGTCGGCTGACTATCTCCTACGAGCAGTACTTC
CSVEDGRLTISYEQYF
>few|TRBJ2-7|TRBV2|-
TGTGCCAGCAATATCGACTACGAGCAGTACTTC
CASNIDYEQYF
>-|TRBJ2-3|TRBV6-2/TRBV6-3|-
TGTGCCAGCAGTTACTCGTTAACCAGAGAGGGTTGGTCAGATACGCAGTATTTT
CASSYSLTREGWSDTQYF
>-|TRBJ1-2|TRBV6-6|-
TGTGCCAGCAGTTACTCGCCCGGGTCTGGCTACACCTTC
CASSYSPGSGYTF
>-|TRBJ2-1|TRBV6-1|TRBD2
TGTGCCAGCAGTGAGAGACTAGCGGTTTACAATGAGCAGTTCTTC
CASSERLAVYNEQFF
>-|TRBJ1-1|TRBV7-9|-
TGTGCCAGCGGGGGGGGACCCGAAGCTTTCTTT
CASGGGPEAFF
>many|TRBJ2-2|TRBV10-3|TRBD1
TGTGCCATCACCAAGGACAGGGCGGGGACCGGGGAGCTGTTTTTT
CAITKDRAGTGELFF
>few|TRBJ1-2|TRBV20-1|TRBD1
TGCAGTGCTCCACCAGGGGGCGGTAACTATGGCTACACCTTC
CSAPPGGGNYGYTF
>many|TRBJ1-2|TRBV7-2|TRBD1
TGTGCCAGCAGCTTAGGGGGACAGAACTATGGCTACACCTTC
CASSLGGQNYGYTF
>many|TRBJ2-1|TRBV20-1|-
TGCAGTGCTAGGACCGGCCCTAGGGTCCCCTACAATGAGCAGTTCTTC
CSARTGPRVPYNEQFF
>few|TRBJ2-3|TRBV4-3|-
TGCGCCAGCAGCCAAGGTGGGAAGCTTAGCACAGATACGCAGTATTTT
CASSQGGKLSTDTQYF
>-|TRBJ2-7|TRBV5-5|-
TGTGCCAGCAGCTTGCGGACGGAATCCTACGAGCAGTACTTC
CASSLRTESYEQYF
>-|TRBJ2-3|TRBV12-3/TRBV12-4|TRBD2
TGTGCCAGCAGTTTAGCCGGACTAGGAGATACGCAGTATTTT
CASSLAGLGDTQYF
>few|TRBJ2-1|TRBV20-1|TRBD2
TGCAGTGCCAGAGCAGGAGCGGGAGTGTACAATGAGCAGTTCTTC
CSARAGAGVYNEQFF